This TCR beta chain derives from a study of T cell repertoires in cytomegalovirus infection. Background on the study: The public TCR beta signatures pointed to both CMV infection and matching HLA type.

Study-wide points: Cumulated frequencies of public TCR beta families served to identify carriers of CMV plus the relevant HLA. Clonotype analysis showed dominance of the ex vivo response by HLA-C-restricted CMV-specific TCR beta clonotypes.

Germline V CDR1 and CDR2: SGHDT, YYEEEE. The CDR3 covers 16 residues. Trimming removed 4 bases from V and 5 bases from J; junction bases left unmatched: 8. This clonotype was picked up many times. Its specificity is unknown. One entry per CDR3 protein results from TCRdb running MiXCR on the reads. The sample lists 70,000 to 75,000 distinct CDR3 sequences, 3.5% to 4% seen once, with around a fifth in the top ten. The chain employs TRBV5-6 and TRBJ1-6; 8 bases are a match to TRBD1. The clonotype was recovered from a human donor in good health (CMV status not recorded). Some clones in this sample may be carry-over from other donors' samples. The sample consisted of PBMCs. The CDR3 here is CASSLDGTGHNSPLHF. Written as DNA, the CDR3 is TGTGCCAGCAGCCTGGACGGGACAGGCCATAATTCACCCCTCCACTTT.